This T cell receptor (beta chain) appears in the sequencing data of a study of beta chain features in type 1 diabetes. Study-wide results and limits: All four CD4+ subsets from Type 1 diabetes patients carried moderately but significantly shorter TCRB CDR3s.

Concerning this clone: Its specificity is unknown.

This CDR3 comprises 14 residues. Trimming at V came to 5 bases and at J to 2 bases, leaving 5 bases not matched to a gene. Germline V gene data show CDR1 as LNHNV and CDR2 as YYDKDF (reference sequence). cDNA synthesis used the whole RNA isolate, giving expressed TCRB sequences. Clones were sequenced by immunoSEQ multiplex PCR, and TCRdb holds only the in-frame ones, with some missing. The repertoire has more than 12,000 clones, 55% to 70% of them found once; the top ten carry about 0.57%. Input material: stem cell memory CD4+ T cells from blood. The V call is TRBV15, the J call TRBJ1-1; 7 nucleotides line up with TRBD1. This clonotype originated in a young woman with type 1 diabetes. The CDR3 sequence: CATSRTGLNTEAFF. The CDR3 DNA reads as TGTGCCACCAGCCGGACAGGTCTAAACACTGAAGCTTTCTTT. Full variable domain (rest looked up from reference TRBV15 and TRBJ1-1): DAMVIQNPRYQVTQFGKPVTLSCSQTLNHNVMYWYQQKSSQAPKLLFHYYDKDFNNEADTPDNFQSRRPNTSFCFLDIRSPGLGDTAMYLCATSRTGLNTEAFFGQGTRLTVV.